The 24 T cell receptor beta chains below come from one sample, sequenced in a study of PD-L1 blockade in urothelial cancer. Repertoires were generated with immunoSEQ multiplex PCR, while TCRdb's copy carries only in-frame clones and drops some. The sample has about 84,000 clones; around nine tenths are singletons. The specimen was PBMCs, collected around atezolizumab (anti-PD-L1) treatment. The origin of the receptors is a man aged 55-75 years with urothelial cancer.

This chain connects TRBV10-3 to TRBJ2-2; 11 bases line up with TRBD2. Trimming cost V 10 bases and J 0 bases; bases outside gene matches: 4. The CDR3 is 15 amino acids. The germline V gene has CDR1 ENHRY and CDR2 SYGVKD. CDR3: CATTSGVTNTGELFF. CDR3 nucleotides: TGTGCCACGACTAGCGGGGTCACGAACACCGGGGAGCTGTTTTTT.

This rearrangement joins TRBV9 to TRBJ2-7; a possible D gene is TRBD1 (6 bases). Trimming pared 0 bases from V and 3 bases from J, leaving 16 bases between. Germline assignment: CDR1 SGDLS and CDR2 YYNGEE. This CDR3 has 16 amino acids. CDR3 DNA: TGTGCCAGCAGCGTAGGAAGGGGGTCAGGAGACTACGAGCAGTACTTC. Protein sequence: CASSVGRGSGDYEQYF.

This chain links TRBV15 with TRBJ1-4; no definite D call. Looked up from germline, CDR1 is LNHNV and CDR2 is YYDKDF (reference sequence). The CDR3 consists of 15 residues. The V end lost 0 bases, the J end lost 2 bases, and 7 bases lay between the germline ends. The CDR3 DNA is TGTGCCACCAGCAGAGATCACCGGACTAATGAAAAACTGTTTTTT. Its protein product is CATSRDHRTNEKLFF.

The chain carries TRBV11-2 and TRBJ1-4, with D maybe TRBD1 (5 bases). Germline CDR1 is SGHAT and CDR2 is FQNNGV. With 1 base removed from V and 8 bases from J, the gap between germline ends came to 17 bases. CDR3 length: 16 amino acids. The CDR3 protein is CASSLAVSGLFEKLFF. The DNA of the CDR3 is TGTGCCAGCAGCTTAGCGGTCTCAGGGCTTTTCGAAAAACTGTTTTTT.

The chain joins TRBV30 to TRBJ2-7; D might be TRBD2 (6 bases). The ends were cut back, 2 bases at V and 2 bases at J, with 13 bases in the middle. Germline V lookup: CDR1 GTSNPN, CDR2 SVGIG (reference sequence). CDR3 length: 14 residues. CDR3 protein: CAWSPLGGTYEQYF. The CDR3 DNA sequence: TGTGCCTGGAGTCCCTTAGGAGGGACCTACGAGCAGTACTTC.

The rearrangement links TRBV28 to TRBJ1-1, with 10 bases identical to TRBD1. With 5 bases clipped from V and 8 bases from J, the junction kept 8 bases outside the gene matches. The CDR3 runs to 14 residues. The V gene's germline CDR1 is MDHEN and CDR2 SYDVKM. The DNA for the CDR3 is TGTGCCAGCAGTCCCTTGACAGGGGGCGCAGAAGCTTTCTTT. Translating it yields CASSPLTGGAEAFF. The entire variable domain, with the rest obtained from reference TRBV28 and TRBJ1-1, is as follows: DVKVTQSSRYLVKRTGEKVFLECVQDMDHENMFWYRQDPGLGLRLIYFSYDVKMKEKGDIPEGYSVSREKKERFSLILESASTNQTSMYLCASSPLTGGAEAFFGQGTRLTVV.

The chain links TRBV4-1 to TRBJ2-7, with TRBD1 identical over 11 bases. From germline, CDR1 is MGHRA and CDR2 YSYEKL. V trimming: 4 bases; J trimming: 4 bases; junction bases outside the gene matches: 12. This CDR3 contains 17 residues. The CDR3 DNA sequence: TGCGCCAGCAGCCTCCAGGCCGGGACAGGGGGTTTTTACGAGCAGTACTTC. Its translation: CASSLQAGTGGFYEQYF.

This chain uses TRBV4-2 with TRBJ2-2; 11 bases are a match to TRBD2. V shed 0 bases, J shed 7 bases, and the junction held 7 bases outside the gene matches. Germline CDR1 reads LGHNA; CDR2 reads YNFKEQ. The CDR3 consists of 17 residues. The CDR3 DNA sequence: TGTGCCAGCAGCCAAGATAGTAGCGGGAGGGTGGGCGGGGAGCTGTTTTTT. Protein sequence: CASSQDSSGRVGGELFF.

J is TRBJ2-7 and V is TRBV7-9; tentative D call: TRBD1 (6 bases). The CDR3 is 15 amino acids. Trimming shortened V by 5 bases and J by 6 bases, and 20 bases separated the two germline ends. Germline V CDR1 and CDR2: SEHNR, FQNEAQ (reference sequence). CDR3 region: CASSLGQPPEFEQYF. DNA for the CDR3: TGTGCCAGCAGCCTCGGACAGCCCCCTGAGTTCGAGCAGTACTTC.

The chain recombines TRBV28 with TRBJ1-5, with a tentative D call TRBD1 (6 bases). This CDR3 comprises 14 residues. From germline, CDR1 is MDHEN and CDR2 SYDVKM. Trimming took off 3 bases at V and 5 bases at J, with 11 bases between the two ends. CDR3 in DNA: TGTGCCAGCAGTTTGCCCACAGGGTATCAGCCCCAGCATTTT. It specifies CASSLPTGYQPQHF.

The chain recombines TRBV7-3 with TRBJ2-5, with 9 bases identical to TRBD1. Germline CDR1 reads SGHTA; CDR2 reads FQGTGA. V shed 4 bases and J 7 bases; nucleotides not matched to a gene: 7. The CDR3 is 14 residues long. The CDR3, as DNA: TGTGCCAGCAGCTCCGGGACAGGGAAGGTGACCCAGTACTTC. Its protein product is CASSSGTGKVTQYF.

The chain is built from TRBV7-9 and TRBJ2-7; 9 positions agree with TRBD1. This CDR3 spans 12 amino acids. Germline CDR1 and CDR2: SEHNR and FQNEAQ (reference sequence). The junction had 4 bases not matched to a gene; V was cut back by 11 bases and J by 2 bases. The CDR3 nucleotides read TGTGCCGGGACAGGGACCACCTACGAGCAGTACTTC. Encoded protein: CAGTGTTYEQYF.

The CDR3 region has the DNA TGTGCCAGCAGCTTAGCGCAGGGTTACGAGCAGTACTTC. Its translation: CASSLAQGYEQYF. The chain links TRBV7-9 to TRBJ2-7, with D possibly matching TRBD1 (5 bases). The CDR3 is 13 amino acids. With 0 bases removed from V and 4 bases from J, the gap between germline ends came to 7 bases. CDR1 is SEHNR, CDR2 FQNEAQ, per germline (reference sequence).

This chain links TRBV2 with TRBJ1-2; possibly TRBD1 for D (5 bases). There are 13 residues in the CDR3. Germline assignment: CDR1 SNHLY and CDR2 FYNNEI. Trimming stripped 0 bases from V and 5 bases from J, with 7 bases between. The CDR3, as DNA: TGTGCCAGCAGTGAAGCTGGGGGGTATGGCTACACCTTC. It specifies CASSEAGGYGYTF.

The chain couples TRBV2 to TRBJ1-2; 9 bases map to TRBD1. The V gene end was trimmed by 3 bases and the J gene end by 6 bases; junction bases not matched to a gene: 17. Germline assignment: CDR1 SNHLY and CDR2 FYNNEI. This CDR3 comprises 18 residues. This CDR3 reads CASSDTPGQGREGNGYTF. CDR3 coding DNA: TGTGCCAGCAGTGATACACCGGGACAGGGCAGGGAAGGGAATGGCTACACCTTC.

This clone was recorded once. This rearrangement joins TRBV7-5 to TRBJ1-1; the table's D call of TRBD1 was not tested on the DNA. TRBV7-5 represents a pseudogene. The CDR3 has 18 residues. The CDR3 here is CVRSPFCPGTGANTEAFF. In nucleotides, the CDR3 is TGTGTCAGAAGCCCCTTCTGTCCCGGGACAGGGGCGAACACTGAAGCTTTCTTT.

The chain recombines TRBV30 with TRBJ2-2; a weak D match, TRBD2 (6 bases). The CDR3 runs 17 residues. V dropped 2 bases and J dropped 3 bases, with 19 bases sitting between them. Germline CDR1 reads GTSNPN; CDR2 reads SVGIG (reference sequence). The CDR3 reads CAWSQRVVLGDTGELFF. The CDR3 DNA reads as TGTGCCTGGAGTCAGCGGGTGGTATTAGGGGACACCGGGGAGCTGTTTTTT.

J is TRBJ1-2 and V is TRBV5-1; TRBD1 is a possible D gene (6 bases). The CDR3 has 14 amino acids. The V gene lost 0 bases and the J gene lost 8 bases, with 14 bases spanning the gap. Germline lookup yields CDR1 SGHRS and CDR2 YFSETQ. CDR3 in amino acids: CASSLDSGVGGYTF. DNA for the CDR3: TGCGCCAGCAGCTTGGATTCAGGGGTCGGGGGCTACACCTTC.

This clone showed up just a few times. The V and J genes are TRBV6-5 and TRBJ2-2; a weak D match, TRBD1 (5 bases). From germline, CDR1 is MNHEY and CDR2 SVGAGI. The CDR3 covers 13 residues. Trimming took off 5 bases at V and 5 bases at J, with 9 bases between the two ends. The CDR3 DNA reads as TGTGCCAGCAGTCCCAGGACAACCGGGGAGCTGTTTTTT. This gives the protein CASSPRTTGELFF.

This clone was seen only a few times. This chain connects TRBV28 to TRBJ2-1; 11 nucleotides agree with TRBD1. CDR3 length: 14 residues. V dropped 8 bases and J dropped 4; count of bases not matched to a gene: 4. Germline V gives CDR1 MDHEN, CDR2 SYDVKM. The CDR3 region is CASLGQGGYNEQFF. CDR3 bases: TGTGCCAGCCTGGGACAGGGGGGGTACAATGAGCAGTTCTTC.

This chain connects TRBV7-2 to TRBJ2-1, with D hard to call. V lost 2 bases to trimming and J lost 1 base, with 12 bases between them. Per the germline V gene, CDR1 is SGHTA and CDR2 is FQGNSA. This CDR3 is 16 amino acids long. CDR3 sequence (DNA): TGTGCCAGCAGCTTAAGCGAAGCCTTATCCTACAATGAGCAGTTCTTC. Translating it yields CASSLSEALSYNEQFF.

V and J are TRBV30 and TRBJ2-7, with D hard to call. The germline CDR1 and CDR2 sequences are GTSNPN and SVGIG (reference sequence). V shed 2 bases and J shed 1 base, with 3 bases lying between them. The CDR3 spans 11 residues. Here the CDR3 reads CAWSLSYEQYF. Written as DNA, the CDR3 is TGTGCCTGGAGTCTATCCTACGAGCAGTACTTC. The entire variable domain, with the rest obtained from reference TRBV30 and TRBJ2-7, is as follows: SQTIHQWPATLVQPVGSPLSLECTVEGTSNPNLYWYRQAAGRGLQLLFYSVGIGQISSEVPQNLSASRPQDRQFILSSKKLLLSDSGFYLCAWSLSYEQYFGPGTRLTVT.

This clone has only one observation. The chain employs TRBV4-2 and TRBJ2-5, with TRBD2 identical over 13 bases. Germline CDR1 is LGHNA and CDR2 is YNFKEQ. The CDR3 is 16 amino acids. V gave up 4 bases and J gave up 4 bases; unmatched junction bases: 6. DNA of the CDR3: TGTGCCAGCAGCCCCGGACTAGCGGGAGATCGAGAGACCCAGTACTTC. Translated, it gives CASSPGLAGDRETQYF.

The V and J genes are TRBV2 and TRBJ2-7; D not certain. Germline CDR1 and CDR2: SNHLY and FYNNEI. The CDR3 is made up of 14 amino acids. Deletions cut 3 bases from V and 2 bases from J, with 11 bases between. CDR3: CASSDRGFTYEQYF. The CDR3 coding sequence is TGTGCCAGCAGTGATCGCGGCTTCACCTACGAGCAGTACTTC.